These 17 T cell receptor beta chains were sequenced from one sample in a study of human T cells and chemical hapten exposure. What the library attached to individual cDNA molecules were unique molecular identifiers. A single record per CDR3 protein comes from TCRdb applying MiXCR to the reads. The table shows about 120,000 distinct CDR3 sequences, with over 6.5% occurring only once. Unfractionated whole blood served as the source for total RNA extraction. The material sequenced was whole blood. The receptor source for this set is a human donor in good health. Some clones in this sample may be carry-over from other donors' samples.

This clonotype was observed a handful of times. The chain joins TRBV2 to TRBJ2-2, with 8 bases aligning to TRBD2. Germline loops: CDR1 SNHLY, CDR2 FYNNEI. V was clipped by 8 bases and J by 2 bases; unmatched bases: 4. This CDR3 contains 14 residues. DNA for the CDR3: TGTGCCAGCGTAACTAGCGGAAACACCGGGGAGCTGTTTTTT. This gives the protein CASVTSGNTGELFF.

Only a few counts were recorded for this clonotype. V usage is TRBV29-1 and J usage is TRBJ2-5, with a possible D match to TRBD2 (6 bases). Trimming pared 4 bases from V and 5 bases from J, leaving 17 bases between. This CDR3 comprises 14 residues. Germline CDR1 SQVTM, CDR2 ANQGSEA. The CDR3 DNA reads as TGCAGCGTTGTGCCGGGAGCCCTAGGGGAGACCCAGTACTTC. Amino acid sequence: CSVVPGALGETQYF.

The chain employs TRBV11-1 and TRBJ2-1, with 10 bases fitting TRBD2. The length of the CDR3 is 18 residues. J was trimmed by 1 base and V by 2 bases; bases with no gene match: 8. Germline loops: CDR1 SGHAT, CDR2 FQDESV (reference sequence). The CDR3 loop reads CASSLNWLAGESYNEQFF. The CDR3 DNA is TGTGCCAGCAGCTTAAATTGGCTAGCGGGGGAATCCTACAATGAGCAGTTCTTC.

This clonotype was counted a few times. This chain joins TRBV7-2 and TRBJ2-3, with TRBD2 identical over 7 bases. This CDR3 is 17 amino acids long. Germline CDR1 SGHTA, CDR2 FQGNSA. The trim removed 1 base at V and 3 bases at J, leaving 10 bases unmatched. The CDR3 spells CASSLDSGRAKTDTQYF. DNA for the CDR3: TGTGCCAGCAGCTTAGATAGTGGGAGGGCCAAAACAGATACGCAGTATTTT.

The genes are TRBV29-1 and TRBJ2-5, with D tentatively TRBD1 (6 bases). With 6 bases removed from V and 2 bases from J, the gap between germline ends came to 13 bases. Germline V gene lookup returns CDR1 SQVTM and CDR2 ANQGSEA. This CDR3 region has 13 residues. In DNA, the CDR3 is TGCAGCGTCCCCCGGGACACGCAAGAGACCCAGTACTTC. Protein product: CSVPRDTQETQYF.

This clonotype was observed many times. The chain recombines TRBV7-8 with TRBJ1-2; TRBD1 is a possible D gene (5 bases). The CDR3 has 15 amino acids. V lost 2 bases and J 8 bases, leaving 18 bases between the germline ends. Germline V gives CDR1 SGHVS, CDR2 FQNEAQ. The CDR3 region has the DNA TGTGCCAGCAGCTTATTCCTTACAGGATATGACGGCTACACCTTC. Protein sequence: CASSLFLTGYDGYTF. The full variable domain, with the rest looked up from reference TRBV7-8 and TRBJ1-2, is GAGVSQSPRYKVAKRGQDVALRCDPISGHVSLFWYQQALGQGPEFLTYFQNEAQLDKSGLPSDRFFAERPEGSVSTLKIQRTQQEDSAVYLCASSLFLTGYDGYTFGSGTRLTVV.

This clonotype was recorded at least ten times. J is TRBJ2-2 and V is TRBV7-8, with TRBD1 as a possible D gene (6 bases). CDR1 SGHVS and CDR2 FQNEAQ come from the germline V gene. The V gene lost 1 base and the J gene lost 6 bases, with 9 bases spanning the gap. This CDR3 comprises 14 residues. In nucleotides, the CDR3 is TGTGCCAGCAGCTTAGTACAGGGCTCCGGGGAGCTGTTTTTT. Protein sequence: CASSLVQGSGELFF.

There are a few counts of this clonotype. The genes are TRBV12-3 or TRBV12-4 and TRBJ2-2; D is possibly TRBD1 (6 bases). V was pared by 3 bases and J by 6 bases, with 11 bases between. This CDR3 spans 14 amino acids. The CDR3 sequence: CASSFRRGAGELFF. The CDR3, as DNA: TGTGCCAGCAGTTTCCGCAGGGGCGCCGGGGAGCTGTTTTTT.

The V and J genes are TRBV6-5 and TRBJ1-2; TRBD1 aligns across 10 bases. The germline V gene has CDR1 MNHEY and CDR2 SVGAGI. J lost 4 bases, V lost 7 bases, and 6 bases had no gene match. The CDR3 totals 14 residues. CDR3: CASKVGQGRYGYTF. The CDR3 region has the DNA TGTGCCAGCAAGGTGGGACAGGGGCGCTATGGCTACACCTTC.

This clonotype occurred a few times. The chain uses TRBV12-5 and TRBJ1-1; D gene uncertain. V dropped 5 bases and J dropped 11 bases, with 15 bases sitting between them. Germline V CDR1 and CDR2: LGHNT, FRNRAP. The CDR3 contains 12 residues. As DNA, the CDR3 is TGTGCTAGTGGTCTCCCCAAGGGATGGGCTTTCTTT. It specifies CASGLPKGWAFF.

This clonotype was detected ten times or more. The gene calls are TRBV3-1 and TRBJ2-7; weak D call: TRBD2 (6 bases). CDR3 length equals 13 residues. The germline V gene encodes CDR1 LGHDT and CDR2 YNNKEL (reference sequence). Trimming removed 1 base at V and 5 bases at J, with 9 bases between. The CDR3 coding sequence is TGTGCCAGCAGCCAAGTGGAGGGGAACGAGCAGTACTTC. The encoded protein is CASSQVEGNEQYF.

The V gene is TRBV3-1, the J gene TRBJ2-1; 13 bases fit TRBD2. The CDR3 is 21 amino acids. J gave up 0 bases and V 4 bases, and 15 bases lay outside the gene matches. CDR1 is LGHDT and CDR2 is YNNKEL in the germline V gene (reference sequence). As DNA, the CDR3 is TGTGCCAGCAGCCTAAAGATCGGGACTAGCGGGGCCCAGAGCTCCTACAATGAGCAGTTCTTC. Amino acid sequence: CASSLKIGTSGAQSSYNEQFF.

This clonotype turned up a few times. The chain combines TRBV7-2 with TRBJ2-3, with 11 positions matching TRBD2. CDR3 length equals 17 residues. J lost 5 bases, V lost 2 bases, and 9 bases had no gene match. The germline CDR1 and CDR2 sequences are SGHTA and FQGNSA. The CDR3 loop is CASSLISGGGALDTQYF. CDR3 bases: TGTGCCAGCAGCTTAATTAGCGGGGGGGGGGCTCTAGATACGCAGTATTTT.

This clonotype has a count of ten or more. The gene calls are TRBV7-9 and TRBJ2-1, with 10 bases that match TRBD2. Losses at the gene ends were 0 bases for V and 6 bases for J; bases not matched to a gene: 2. The CDR3 totals 15 residues. Germline V gene data show CDR1 as SEHNR and CDR2 as FQNEAQ (reference sequence). The CDR3 reads CASSLAGTSVNEQFF. CDR3 bases: TGTGCCAGCAGCTTAGCCGGGACTAGCGTCAATGAGCAGTTCTTC.

The chain couples TRBV29-1 to TRBJ2-2; unclear D gene. V was pared by 4 bases and J by 1 base, with 7 bases between. The CDR3 is made up of 13 amino acids. Germline V gene data show CDR1 as SQVTM and CDR2 as ANQGSEA. CDR3 bases: TGCAGCGTTGCCGGGCGGAACACCGGGGAGCTGTTTTTT. Amino acids: CSVAGRNTGELFF.

This clonotype was seen a few times. The CDR3 loop is CSLRQSGANVLTF. The DNA for the CDR3 is TGCAGCTTGAGGCAGTCTGGGGCCAACGTCCTGACTTTC. This sequence joins TRBV29-1 and TRBJ2-6; D remains ambiguous. The CDR3 has 13 amino acids. Trimming took off 8 bases at V and 1 base at J, with 9 bases between the two ends. The germline V gene has CDR1 SQVTM and CDR2 ANQGSEA.

The sample holds many counts of this clonotype. This chain links TRBV5-4 with TRBJ2-7; the D is unclear. The germline V gene encodes CDR1 SGHNT and CDR2 YYREEE (reference sequence). With 0 bases removed from V and 1 base from J, the gap between germline ends came to 5 bases. This CDR3 is built from 13 residues. CDR3 amino acids: CASSLVGSYEQYF. CDR3 nucleotides: TGTGCCAGCAGCTTGGTAGGTTCCTACGAGCAGTACTTC.